This TCR beta chain stems from a study of CD4 and CD8 cells across lung adenocarcinoma regions. Donors had localized lung adenocarcinoma, a non-small cell lung cancer. Germline values: CDR1 LGHNA, CDR2 YNFKEQ. The length of the CDR3 is 13 residues. TCRdb re-called the PCR reads through MiXCR, storing one row per CDR3 protein. The table shows 6,500 to 8,000 distinct CDR3 sequences, with approximately 45% occurring only once. Turning to this clonotype: At one of its ends the junction is not consistent with the germline gene, which may arise from a read error.

The sequence derives from a male donor with lung adenocarcinoma. The CD4 and CD8 labels of this study may be unreliable. This rearrangement joins TRBV4-2 to TRBJ2-3; D may be TRBD1 or TRBD2 (5 bases each). The sequencing input was CD4+ T cells from the margin of a lung tumor. CDR3 loop: CASGDRVADTQYF. The CDR3 bases are TGTGCCAGCGGGGACCGGGTCGCAGATACCCAGTATTTC.